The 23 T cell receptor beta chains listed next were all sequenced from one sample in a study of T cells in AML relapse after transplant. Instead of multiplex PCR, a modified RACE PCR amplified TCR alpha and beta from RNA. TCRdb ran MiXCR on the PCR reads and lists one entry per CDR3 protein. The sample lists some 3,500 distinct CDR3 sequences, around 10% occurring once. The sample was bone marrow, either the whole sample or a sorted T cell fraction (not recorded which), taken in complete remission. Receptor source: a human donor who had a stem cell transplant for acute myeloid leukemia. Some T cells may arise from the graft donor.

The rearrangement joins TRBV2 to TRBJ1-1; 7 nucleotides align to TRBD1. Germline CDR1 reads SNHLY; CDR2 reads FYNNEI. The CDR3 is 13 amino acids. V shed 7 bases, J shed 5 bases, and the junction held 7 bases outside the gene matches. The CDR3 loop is CASKAQGGTEAFF. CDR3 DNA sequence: TGTGCCAGCAAGGCTCAGGGGGGAACTGAAGCTTTCTTT.

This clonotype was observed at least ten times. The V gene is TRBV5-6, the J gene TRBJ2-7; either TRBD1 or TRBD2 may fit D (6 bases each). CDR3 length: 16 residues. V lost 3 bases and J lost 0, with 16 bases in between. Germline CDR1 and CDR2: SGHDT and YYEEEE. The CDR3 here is CASSWGPGASSYEQYF. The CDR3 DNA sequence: TGTGCCAGCAGCTGGGGGCCGGGGGCTTCCTCCTACGAGCAGTACTTC.

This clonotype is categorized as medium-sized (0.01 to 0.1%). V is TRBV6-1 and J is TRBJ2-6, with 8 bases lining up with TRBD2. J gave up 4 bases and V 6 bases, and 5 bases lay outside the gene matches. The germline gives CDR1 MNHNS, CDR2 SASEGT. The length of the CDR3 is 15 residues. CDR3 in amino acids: CASRMTSDGANVLTF. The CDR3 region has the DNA TGTGCCAGCAGGATGACTAGCGACGGGGCCAACGTCCTGACTTTC.

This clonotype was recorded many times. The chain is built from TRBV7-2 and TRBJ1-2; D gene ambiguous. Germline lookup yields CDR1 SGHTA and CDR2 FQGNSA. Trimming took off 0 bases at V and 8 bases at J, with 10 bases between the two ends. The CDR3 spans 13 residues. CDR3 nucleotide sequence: TGTGCCAGCAGCTTAGCCACTACGGGAGGCTACACCTTC. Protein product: CASSLATTGGYTF.

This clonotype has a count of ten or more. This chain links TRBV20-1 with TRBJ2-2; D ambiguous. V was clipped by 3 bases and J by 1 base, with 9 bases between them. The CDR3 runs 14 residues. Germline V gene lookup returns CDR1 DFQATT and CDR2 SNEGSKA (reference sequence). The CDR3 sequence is CSARSLQNTGELFF. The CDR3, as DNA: TGCAGTGCTAGGTCACTACAGAACACCGGGGAGCTGTTTTTT.

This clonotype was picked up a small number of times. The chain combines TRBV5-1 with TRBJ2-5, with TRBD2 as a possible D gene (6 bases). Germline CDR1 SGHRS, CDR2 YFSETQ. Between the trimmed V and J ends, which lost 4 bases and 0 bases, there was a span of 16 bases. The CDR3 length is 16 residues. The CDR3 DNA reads TGCGCCAGCAGCGGCGGACCAGGGAGGAACCAAGAGACCCAGTACTTC. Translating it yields CASSGGPGRNQETQYF.

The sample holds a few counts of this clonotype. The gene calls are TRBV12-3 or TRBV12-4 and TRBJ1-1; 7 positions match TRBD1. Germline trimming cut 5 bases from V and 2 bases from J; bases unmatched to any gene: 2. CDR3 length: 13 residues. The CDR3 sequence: CASSGDSNTEAFF. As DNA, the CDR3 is TGTGCCAGCAGTGGGGACAGTAACACTGAAGCTTTCTTT.

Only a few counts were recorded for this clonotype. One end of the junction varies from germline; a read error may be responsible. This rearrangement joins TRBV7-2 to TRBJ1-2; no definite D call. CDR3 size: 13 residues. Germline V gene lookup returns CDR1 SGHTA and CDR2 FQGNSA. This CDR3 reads CASSLGGNSGYTF. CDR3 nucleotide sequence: TGTGCCAGCAGCTTAGGGGGAAACTCTGGCTACACCTTC.

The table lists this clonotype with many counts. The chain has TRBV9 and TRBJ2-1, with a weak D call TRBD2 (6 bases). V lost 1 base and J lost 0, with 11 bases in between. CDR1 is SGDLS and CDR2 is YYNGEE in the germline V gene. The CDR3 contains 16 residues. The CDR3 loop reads CASSVSSGGSYNEQFF. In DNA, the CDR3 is TGTGCCAGCAGCGTAAGTTCCGGGGGCTCCTACAATGAGCAGTTCTTC.

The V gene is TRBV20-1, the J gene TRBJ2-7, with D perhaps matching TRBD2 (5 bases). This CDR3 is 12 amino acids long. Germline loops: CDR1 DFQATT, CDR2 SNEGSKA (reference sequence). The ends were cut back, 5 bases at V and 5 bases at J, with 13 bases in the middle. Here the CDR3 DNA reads TGCAGTGCTGAGGGCCTGGCGGACGAGCAGTACTTC. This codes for CSAEGLADEQYF.

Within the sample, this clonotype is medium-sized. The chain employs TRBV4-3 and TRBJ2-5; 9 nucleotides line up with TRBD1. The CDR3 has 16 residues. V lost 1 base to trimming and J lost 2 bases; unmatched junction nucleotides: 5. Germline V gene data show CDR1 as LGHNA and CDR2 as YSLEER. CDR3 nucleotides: TGCGCCAGCAGCCAAGGTGGGACAGGGAAACAAGAGACCCAGTACTTC. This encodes CASSQGGTGKQETQYF.

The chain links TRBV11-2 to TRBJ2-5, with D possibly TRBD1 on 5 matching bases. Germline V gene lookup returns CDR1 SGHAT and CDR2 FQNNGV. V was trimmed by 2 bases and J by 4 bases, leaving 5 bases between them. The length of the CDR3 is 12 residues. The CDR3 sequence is CASSLTGETQYF. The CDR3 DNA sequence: TGTGCCAGCAGCTTAACAGGAGAGACCCAGTACTTC. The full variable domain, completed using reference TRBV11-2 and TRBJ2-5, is EAGVAQSPRYKIIEKRQSVAFWCNPISGHATLYWYQQILGQGPKLLIQFQNNGVVDDSQLPKDRFSAERLKGVDSTLKIQPAKLEDSAVYLCASSLTGETQYFGPGTRLLVL.

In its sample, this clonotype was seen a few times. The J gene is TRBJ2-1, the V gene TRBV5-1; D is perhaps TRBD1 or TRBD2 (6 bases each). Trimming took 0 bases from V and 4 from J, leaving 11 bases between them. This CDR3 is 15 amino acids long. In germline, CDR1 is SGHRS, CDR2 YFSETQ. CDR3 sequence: CASSLGGALYNEQFF. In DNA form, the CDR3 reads TGCGCCAGCAGCTTGGGGGGGGCGCTTTACAATGAGCAGTTCTTC.

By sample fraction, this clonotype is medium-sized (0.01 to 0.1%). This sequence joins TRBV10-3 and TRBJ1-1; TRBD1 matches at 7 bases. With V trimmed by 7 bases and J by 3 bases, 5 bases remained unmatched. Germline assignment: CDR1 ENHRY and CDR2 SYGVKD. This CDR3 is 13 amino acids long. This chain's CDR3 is CAIKPTGDTEAFF. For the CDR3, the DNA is TGTGCCATCAAGCCCACAGGGGACACTGAAGCTTTCTTT.

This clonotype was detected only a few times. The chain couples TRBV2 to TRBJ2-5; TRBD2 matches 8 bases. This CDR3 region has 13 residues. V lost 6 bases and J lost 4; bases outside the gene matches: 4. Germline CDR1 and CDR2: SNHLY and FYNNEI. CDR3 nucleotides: TGTGCCAGCAGCACGGGACTAGGAGAGACCCAGTACTTC. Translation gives CASSTGLGETQYF.

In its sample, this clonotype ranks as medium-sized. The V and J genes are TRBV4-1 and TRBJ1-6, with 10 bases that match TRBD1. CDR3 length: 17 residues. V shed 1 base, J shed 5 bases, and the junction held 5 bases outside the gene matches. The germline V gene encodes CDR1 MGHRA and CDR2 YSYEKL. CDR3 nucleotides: TGCGCCAGCAGCCAAGTTGGGACAGGGGAACATAATTCACCCCTCCACTTT. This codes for CASSQVGTGEHNSPLHF.

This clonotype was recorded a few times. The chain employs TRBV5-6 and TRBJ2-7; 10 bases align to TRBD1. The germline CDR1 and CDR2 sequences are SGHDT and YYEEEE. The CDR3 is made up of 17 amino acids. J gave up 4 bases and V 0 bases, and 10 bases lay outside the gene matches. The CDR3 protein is CASSLEDRGNSLYEQYF. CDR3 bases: TGTGCCAGCAGCTTGGAGGACAGGGGGAACAGTCTTTACGAGCAGTACTTC.

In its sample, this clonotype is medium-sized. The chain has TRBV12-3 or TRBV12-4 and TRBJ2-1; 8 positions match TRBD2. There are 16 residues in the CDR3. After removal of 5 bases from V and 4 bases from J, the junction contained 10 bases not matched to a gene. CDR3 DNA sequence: TGTGCCAGCAGTCAAAGGAGCGGGGGTGCATACAATGAGCAGTTCTTC. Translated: CASSQRSGGAYNEQFF.

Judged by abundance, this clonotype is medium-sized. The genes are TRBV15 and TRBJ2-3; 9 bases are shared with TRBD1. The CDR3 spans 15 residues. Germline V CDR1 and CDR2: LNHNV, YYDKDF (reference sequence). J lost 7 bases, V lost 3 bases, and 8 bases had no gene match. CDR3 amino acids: CATSRQGQGRNTQYF. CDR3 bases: TGTGCCACCAGCAGGCAGGGACAGGGAAGGAATACGCAGTATTTT.

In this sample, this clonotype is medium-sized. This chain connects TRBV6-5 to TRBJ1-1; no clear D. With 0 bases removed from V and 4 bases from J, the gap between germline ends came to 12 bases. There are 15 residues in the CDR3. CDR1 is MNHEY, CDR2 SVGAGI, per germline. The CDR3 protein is CASSYSSLWGTEAFF. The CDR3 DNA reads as TGTGCCAGCAGTTACTCGAGCCTCTGGGGCACTGAAGCTTTCTTT.

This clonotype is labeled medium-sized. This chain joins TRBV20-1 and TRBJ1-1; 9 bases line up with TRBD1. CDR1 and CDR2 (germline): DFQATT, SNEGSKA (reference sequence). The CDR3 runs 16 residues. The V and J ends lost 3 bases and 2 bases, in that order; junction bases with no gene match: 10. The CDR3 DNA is TGCAGTGCTAGTCTGGGGACAGGGAGAAAAAACACTGAAGCTTTCTTT. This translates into CSASLGTGRKNTEAFF.

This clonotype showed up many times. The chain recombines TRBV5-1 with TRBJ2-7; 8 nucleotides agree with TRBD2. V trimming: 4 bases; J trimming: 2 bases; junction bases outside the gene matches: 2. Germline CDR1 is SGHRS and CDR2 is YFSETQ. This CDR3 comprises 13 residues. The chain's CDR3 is CASSAGGPYEQYF. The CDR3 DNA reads TGCGCCAGCAGCGCGGGGGGTCCCTACGAGCAGTACTTC.

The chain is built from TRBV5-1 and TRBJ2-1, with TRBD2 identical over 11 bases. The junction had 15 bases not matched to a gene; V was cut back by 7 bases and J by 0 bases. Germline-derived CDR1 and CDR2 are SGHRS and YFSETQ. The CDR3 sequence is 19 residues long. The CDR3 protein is CASGLLAGALLSSYNEQFF. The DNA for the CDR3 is TGCGCCAGCGGCCTACTAGCGGGGGCCCTTCTCAGCTCCTACAATGAGCAGTTCTTC.